This T cell receptor beta chain was sequenced during a study of T cell responses to AZD1222 COVID-19 vaccine. Broader study findings: It was only a handful of AZD1222 recipients who were seropositive at baseline. Spike-spanning, vaccine-associated CD4 TCRs were dominant at 160-218 and 743-854. Clonal diversity may have been underestimated, and the donors were mostly white British, with more females than males.

V shed 1 base and J shed 5 bases, with 3 bases lying between them. CDR1 and CDR2 (germline): SEHNR, FQNEAQ (reference sequence). This CDR3 has 12 amino acids. Note on this clone: The antigen is not known. The same CDR3 arises from other DNA sequences in this sample as well.

Pooled in the analysis were second doses at about 4 or about 12 weeks. Clones were read by immunoSEQ multiplex PCR, and TCRdb kept only the in-frame ones, dropping some. This repertoire shows approximately 150,000 clones, roughly 84% found once; its top ten account for 5% to 5.5%. The specimen was peripheral blood, collected 28 days after the second AZD1222 dose. The clonotype comes from an adult who received the AZD1222 COVID-19 vaccine. The V and J genes are TRBV7-9 and TRBJ1-5; D call uncertain. The CDR3 DNA reads TGTGCCAGCAGCTTAGGTGATCAGCCCCAGCATTTT. Translating gives CASSLGDQPQHF.